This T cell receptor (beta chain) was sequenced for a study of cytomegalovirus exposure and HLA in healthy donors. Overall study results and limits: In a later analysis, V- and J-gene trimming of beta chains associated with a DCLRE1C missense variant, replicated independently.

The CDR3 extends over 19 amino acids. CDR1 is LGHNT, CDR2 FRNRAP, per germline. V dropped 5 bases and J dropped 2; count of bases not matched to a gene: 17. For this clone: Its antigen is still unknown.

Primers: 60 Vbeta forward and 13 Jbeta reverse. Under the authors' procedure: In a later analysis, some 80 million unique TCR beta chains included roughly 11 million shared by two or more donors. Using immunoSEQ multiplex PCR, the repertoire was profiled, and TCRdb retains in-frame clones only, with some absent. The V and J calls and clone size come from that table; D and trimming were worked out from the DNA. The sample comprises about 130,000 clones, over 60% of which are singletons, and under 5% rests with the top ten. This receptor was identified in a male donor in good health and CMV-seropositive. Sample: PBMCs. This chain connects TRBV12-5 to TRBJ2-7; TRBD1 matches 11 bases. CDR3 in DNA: TGTGCTAGTGGTCTCGGACAGGGGGCGCGGAGTACCATGCCCTACGAGCAGTACTTC. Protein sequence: CASGLGQGARSTMPYEQYF.